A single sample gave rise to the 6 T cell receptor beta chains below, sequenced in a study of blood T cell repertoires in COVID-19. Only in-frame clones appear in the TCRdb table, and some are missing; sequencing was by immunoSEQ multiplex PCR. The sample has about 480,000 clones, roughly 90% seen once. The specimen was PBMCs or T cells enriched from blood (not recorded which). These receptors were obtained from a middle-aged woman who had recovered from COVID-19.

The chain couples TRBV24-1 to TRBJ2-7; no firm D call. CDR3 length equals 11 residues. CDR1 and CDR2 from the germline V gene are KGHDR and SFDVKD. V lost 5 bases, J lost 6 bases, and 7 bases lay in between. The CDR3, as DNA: TGTGCCACCAGTGGAGGTGGCGAGCAGTACTTC. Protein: CATSGGGEQYF.

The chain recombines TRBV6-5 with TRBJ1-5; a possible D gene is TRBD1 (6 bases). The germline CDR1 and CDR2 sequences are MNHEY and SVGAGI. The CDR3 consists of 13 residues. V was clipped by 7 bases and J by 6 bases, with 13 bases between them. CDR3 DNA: TGTGCCAGCATGGCAGGGGTGGGTCAGCCCCAGCATTTT. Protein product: CASMAGVGQPQHF.

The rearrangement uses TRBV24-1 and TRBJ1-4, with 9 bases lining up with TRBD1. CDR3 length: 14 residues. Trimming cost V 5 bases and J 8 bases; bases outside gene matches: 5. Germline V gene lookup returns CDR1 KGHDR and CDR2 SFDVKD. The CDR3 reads CATSGDRAGEKLFF. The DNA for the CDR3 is TGTGCCACCAGTGGGGACAGGGCGGGAGAAAAACTGTTTTTT.

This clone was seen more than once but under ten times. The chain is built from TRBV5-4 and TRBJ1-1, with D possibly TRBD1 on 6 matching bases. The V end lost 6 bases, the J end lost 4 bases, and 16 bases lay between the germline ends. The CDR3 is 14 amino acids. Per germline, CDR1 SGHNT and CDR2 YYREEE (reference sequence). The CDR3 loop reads CASTPTARGTEAFF. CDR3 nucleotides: TGTGCCAGCACCCCGACGGCCAGGGGCACTGAAGCTTTCTTT.

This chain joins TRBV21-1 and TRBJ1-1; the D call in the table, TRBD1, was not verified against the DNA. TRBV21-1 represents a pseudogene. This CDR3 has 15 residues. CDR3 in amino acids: CASSLHPQKNTEAFF. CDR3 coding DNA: TGTGCCAGCAGCCTCCACCCACAGAAGAACACTGAAGCTTTCTTT.

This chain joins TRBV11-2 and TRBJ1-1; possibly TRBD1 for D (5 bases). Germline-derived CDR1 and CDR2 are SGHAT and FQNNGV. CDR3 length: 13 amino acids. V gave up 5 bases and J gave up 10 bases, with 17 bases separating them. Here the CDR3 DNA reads TGTGCCAGCAGCCCTGCGGGGCCAGTCGGAGCTTTCTTT. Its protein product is CASSPAGPVGAFF. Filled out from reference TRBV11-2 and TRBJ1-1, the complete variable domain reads EAGVAQSPRYKIIEKRQSVAFWCNPISGHATLYWYQQILGQGPKLLIQFQNNGVVDDSQLPKDRFSAERLKGVDSTLKIQPAKLEDSAVYLCASSPAGPVGAFFGQGTRLTVV.